A few counts support the clone carrying this T cell receptor beta chain. Antigen specificity is unknown. Described time point: blood at routine non-recurrence follow-up after resection. Whole RNA, isolated from tumor, nontumor lung or frozen PBMC, was sequenced without prior sorting. The V gene's germline CDR1 is SQVTM and CDR2 ANQGSEA. The length of the CDR3 is 12 residues. The V segment lost 7 bases and the J segment 8 bases; nucleotides outside the gene matches: 6. TCRdb fed the 5' RACE reads into MiXCR, producing one record per CDR3 protein. The table shows roughly 99,000 distinct CDR3 sequences, with 15% to 20% occurring only once. The data are from a study of spatial heterogeneity in lung cancer. Study as a whole: Where present, follow-up PBMC were sequenced a median of about 2 years after resection. For the average unique TCR and UMI combination, more than eight occurrences appeared in raw reads.

Overall study results and limits: Ubiquitous expanded tumor TCRs were seen in blood more at resection than at follow-up.

This chain connects TRBV29-1 to TRBJ2-1, with 9 bases matching TRBD1. The sequence was obtained from a male donor with early-stage non-small cell lung cancer. The sequencing used PBMCs, collected at follow-up. The CDR3 loop is CSAYRGQDEQFF. The CDR3 coding sequence is TGCAGCGCTTACAGGGGGCAGGATGAGCAGTTCTTC.